This T cell receptor (beta chain) was captured in a study of blood T cells in healthy people across ages. Only a few counts were recorded for this clonotype. For the second PCR, which ran for roughly 6 to 11 cycles, a sample-barcoded 5' primer and a J-beta primer mix were used. MiXCR was run by TCRdb on the 5' RACE reads, yielding one entry per CDR3 protein. The repertoire consists of some 1.4 million distinct CDR3 sequences, with approximately 38% occurring once and the leading ten covering roughly 8.2%. CDR1 and CDR2 from the germline V gene are SGHRS and YFSETQ. Germline trimming cut 0 bases from V and 3 bases from J; bases unmatched to any gene: 5. This CDR3 has 15 amino acids.

V and J are TRBV5-1 and TRBJ2-7, with 8 nucleotides matching TRBD1. The TCR comes from a woman aged 18-30 years in good health. Material for sequencing was blood. The CDR3 loop reads CASSLEAGGYYEQYF. The CDR3 DNA reads as TGCGCCAGCAGCTTGGAGGCAGGGGGCTACTACGAGCAGTACTTC.